A single sample gave rise to the 2 T cell receptor beta chains below, sequenced in a study of CD8+CD57+ T cells in acquired aplastic anemia. The TCR beta profiling, which covered VDJ combination and CDR3 sequence, was carried out using genomic DNA as the template. TCRdb analysed the reads with MiXCR anew, one entry per CDR3 protein. This repertoire shows about 190,000 distinct CDR3 sequences, around half found once; its top ten account for 16%. Sequencing input: sorted CD4+, CD8+, or CD8+CD57+ T cells (not recorded which) from PBMCs. These receptors came from a human donor in good health, serving as a control.

As regards this clonotype: Germline and junction disagree at one end, which may indicate a read error. The chain links TRBV7-9 to TRBJ2-5; 8 nucleotides agree with TRBD1. The CDR3 runs to 16 residues. Germline-derived CDR1 and CDR2 are SEHNR and FQNEAQ (reference sequence). The CDR3 sequence: CASSASQPDREETQYF. The DNA of the CDR3 is TGTGCAAGCAGCGCATCTCAACCGGACAGGGAGGAGACCCAGTACTTC.

The rearrangement joins TRBV29-1 to TRBJ2-7, with a tentative D call TRBD1 (6 bases). The germline gives CDR1 SQVTM, CDR2 ANQGSEA. The CDR3 runs 15 residues. The V and J ends lost 5 bases and 4 bases respectively, with 21 bases between them. CDR3 nucleotides: TGCAGCGTTTCCTTGGACAGACGAGGGGGTTACGAGCAGTACTTC. Protein product: CSVSLDRRGGYEQYF.